Sequencing of this T cell receptor beta chain was carried out in a study of blood T cell repertoires in COVID-19. Using immunoSEQ multiplex PCR, the repertoire was profiled, and TCRdb retains in-frame clones only, with some absent. This sample has approximately 70,000 clones, with about 89% found just once. The TCR sequence derives from a man aged 50 to 60 with COVID-19, enrolled during active disease. Sequencing input: peripheral blood.

The CDR3 DNA reads TGTGCCAGTAGTATTTACGGGAATCGAGCAGATACGCAGTATTTT. This translates into CASSIYGNRADTQYF. V and J are TRBV19 and TRBJ2-3, with D maybe TRBD2 (5 bases). The CDR3 consists of 15 residues. V shed 3 bases and J shed 4 bases, with 14 bases lying between them. Germline V gene lookup returns CDR1 LNHDA and CDR2 SQIVND (reference sequence).